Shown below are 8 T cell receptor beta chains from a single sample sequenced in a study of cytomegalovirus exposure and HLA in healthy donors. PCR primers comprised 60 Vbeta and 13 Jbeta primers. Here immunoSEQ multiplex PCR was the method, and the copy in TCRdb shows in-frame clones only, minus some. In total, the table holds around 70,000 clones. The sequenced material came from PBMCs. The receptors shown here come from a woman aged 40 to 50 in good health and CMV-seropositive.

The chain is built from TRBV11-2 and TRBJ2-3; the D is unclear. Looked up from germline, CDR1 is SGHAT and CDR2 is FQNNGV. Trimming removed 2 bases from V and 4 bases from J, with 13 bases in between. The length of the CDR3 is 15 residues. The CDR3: CASSLSLPPADTQYF. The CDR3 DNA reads TGTGCCAGCAGCTTAAGCCTTCCCCCCGCAGATACGCAGTATTTT.

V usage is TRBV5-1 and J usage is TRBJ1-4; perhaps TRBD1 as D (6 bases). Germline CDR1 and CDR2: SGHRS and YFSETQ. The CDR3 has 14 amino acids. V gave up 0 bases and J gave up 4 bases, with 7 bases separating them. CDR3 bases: TGCGCCAGCAGCTTGGGACAGGTTAATGAAAAACTGTTTTTT. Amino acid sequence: CASSLGQVNEKLFF. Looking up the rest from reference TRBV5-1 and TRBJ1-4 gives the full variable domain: KAGVTQTPRYLIKTRGQQVTLSCSPISGHRSVSWYQQTPGQGLQFLFEYFSETQRNKGNFPGRFSGRQFSNSRSEMNVSTLELGDSALYLCASSLGQVNEKLFFGSGTQLSVL.

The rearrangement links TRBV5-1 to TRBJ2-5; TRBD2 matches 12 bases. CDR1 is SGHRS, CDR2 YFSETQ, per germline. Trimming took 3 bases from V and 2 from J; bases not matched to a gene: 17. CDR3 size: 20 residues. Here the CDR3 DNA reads TGCGCCAGCAGCTCCCCCCGGCTAGCGGGAGGGCCTTTGGGGCAAGAGACCCAGTACTTC. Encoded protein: CASSSPRLAGGPLGQETQYF.

The CDR3 spells CARSRSRSSYEQYF. Here the CDR3 DNA reads TGTGCCAGGTCGAGATCTCGGAGCTCCTACGAGCAGTACTTC. V and J are TRBV30 and TRBJ2-5; no reliable D call. The J call could be wrong; TRBJ2-7 is a better fit for the DNA end. The CDR3 has 14 residues. Germline lookup yields CDR1 GTSNPN and CDR2 SVGIG (reference sequence).

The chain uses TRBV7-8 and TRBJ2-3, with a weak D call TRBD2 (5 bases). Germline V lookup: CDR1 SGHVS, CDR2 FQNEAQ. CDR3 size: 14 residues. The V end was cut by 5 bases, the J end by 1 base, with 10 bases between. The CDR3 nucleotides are TGTGCCAGCAGCCCGCGGGTAGGCACAGATACGCAGTATTTT. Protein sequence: CASSPRVGTDTQYF.

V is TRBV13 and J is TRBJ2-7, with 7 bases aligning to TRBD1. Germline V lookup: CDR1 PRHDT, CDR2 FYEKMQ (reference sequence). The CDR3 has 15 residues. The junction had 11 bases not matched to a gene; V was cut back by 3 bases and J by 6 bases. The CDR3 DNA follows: TGTGCCAGCAGCTTGAGGGGGCGCAGGTTAGGCGAGCAGTACTTC. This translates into CASSLRGRRLGEQYF. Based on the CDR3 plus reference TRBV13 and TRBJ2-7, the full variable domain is AAGVIQSPRHLIKEKRETATLKCYPIPRHDTVYWYQQGPGQDPQFLISFYEKMQSDKGSIPDRFSAQQFSDYHSELNMSSLELGDSALYFCASSLRGRRLGEQYFGPGTRLTVT.

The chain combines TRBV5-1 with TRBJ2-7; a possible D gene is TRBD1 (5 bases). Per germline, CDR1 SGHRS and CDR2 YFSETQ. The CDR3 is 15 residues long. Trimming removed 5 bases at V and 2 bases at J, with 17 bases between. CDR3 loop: CASRTGPINTYEQYF. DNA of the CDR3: TGCGCCAGCAGAACAGGTCCGATCAACACCTACGAGCAGTACTTC.

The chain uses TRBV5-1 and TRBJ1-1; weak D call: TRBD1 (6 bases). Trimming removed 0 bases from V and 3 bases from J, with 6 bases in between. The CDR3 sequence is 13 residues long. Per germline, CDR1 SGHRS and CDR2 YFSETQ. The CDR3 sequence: CASSLGQDTEAFF. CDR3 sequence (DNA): TGCGCCAGCAGCTTGGGACAGGACACTGAAGCTTTCTTT.